The rows below give T cell receptor beta chains drawn from one sample of a study of blood T cell repertoires in COVID-19. TCRdb keeps only in-frame clones here, not all; method: immunoSEQ multiplex PCR. The sample includes 75,000 to 95,000 clones, about 82% of them seen just once. Sequenced sample: peripheral blood. The receptors originated from an elderly man with active or convalescent COVID-19. The CDR3 runs from the conserved cysteine through the conserved F or W. D genes are given only for firm matches. Only some rows state a clone size, as once, few, many or a class for expanded clones.

>TRBV18|TRBJ1-5|-|-
CASSPGTGHLPQHF
TGTGCCAGCTCACCGGGAACCGGACACCTGCCCCAGCATTTT
>TRBV19|TRBJ2-4|-|-
CASSMVARGNIQYF
TGTGCCAGTAGTATGGTAGCTCGGGGGAACATTCAGTACTTC
>TRBV6-5|TRBJ1-1|once|TRBD1
CASEQTGGSFEAFF
TGTGCCAGCGAACAGACAGGGGGGAGTTTTGAAGCTTTCTTT
>TRBV18|TRBJ1-1|-|TRBD1
CASSPSDRDTEAFF
TGTGCCAGCTCACCATCGGACAGGGATACTGAAGCTTTCTTT
>TRBV7-2|TRBJ1-2|-|-
CASSYGANYGYTF
TGTGCCAGCAGCTACGGAGCTAACTATGGCTACACCTTC
>TRBV18|TRBJ2-5|-|TRBD2
CASSPKRDTQYF
TGTGCCAGCTCACCAAAGCGGGACACCCAGTACTTC
>TRBV6-5|TRBJ1-6|-|-
CAGRGVWGSPLHF
TGTGCCGGGCGGGGCGTTTGGGGATCACCCCTCCACTTT
>TRBV18|TRBJ2-1|-|TRBD2
CASSLSPSGDYNEQFF
TGTGCCAGCTCACTTTCCCCTAGCGGTGATTACAATGAGCAGTTCTTC
>TRBV11-3|TRBJ2-1|-|TRBD2
CASSPQGLALTEQFF
TGTGCCAGCAGCCCCCAAGGACTAGCCCTCACTGAGCAGTTCTTC
>TRBV5-1|TRBJ1-1|-|TRBD1
CASSETGAGVEAFF
TGCGCCAGCAGCGAGACAGGGGCAGGGGTTGAAGCTTTCTTT
>TRBV4-1|TRBJ2-5|-|-
CASSPGFGVGGETQYF
TGCGCCAGCAGCCCAGGCTTCGGGGTCGGGGGAGAGACCCAGTACTTC
>TRBV28|TRBJ1-1|-|-
CASSSLPQLEAFF
TGTGCCAGCAGTTCCCTGCCGCAACTTGAAGCTTTCTTT
>TRBV2|TRBJ1-6|-|-
CASTGDRSPLHF
TGTGCCAGCACGGGAGATAGGTCACCCCTCCACTTT
>TRBV25-1|TRBJ1-6|-|TRBD1
CASSASRDRGFNSPLHF
TGTGCCAGCAGTGCCTCCCGGGACAGGGGGTTTAATTCACCCCTCCACTTT
>TRBV7-3|TRBJ1-2|-|-
CASSLTSGSNYGYTF
TGTGCCAGCAGCTTAACCTCAGGATCTAACTATGGCTACACCTTC
>TRBV6-5|TRBJ2-3|-|-
CASSYRQGNTDTQYF
TGTGCCAGCAGTTACCGTCAGGGGAACACAGATACGCAGTATTTT
>TRBV7-2|TRBJ1-5|-|TRBD1
CASSLVTGGNQPQHF
TGTGCCAGCAGCTTAGTGACAGGGGGCAATCAGCCCCAGCATTTT
>TRBV9|TRBJ2-1|-|TRBD2
CASSVEAGAAEQFF
TGTGCCAGCAGCGTAGAAGCGGGAGCCGCTGAGCAGTTCTTC
>TRBV3-1/TRBV3-2|TRBJ2-5|-|-
CASSGRETQYF
TGTGCCAGCAGCGGGCGAGAGACCCAGTACTTC
>TRBV7-8|TRBJ2-4|once|-
CASSLARGQPLAKNIQYF
TGTGCCAGCAGCTTAGCGCGGGGCCAACCTCTAGCCAAAAACATTCAGTACTTC
>TRBV5-1|TRBJ2-3|-|-
CASSLGGTDTQYF
TGCGCCAGCAGCTTGGGCGGCACAGATACGCAGTATTTT
>TRBV6-2/TRBV6-3|TRBJ1-4|-|-
CASSQPQVEKLFF
TGTGCCAGCAGTCAACCCCAGGTCGAAAAACTGTTTTTT
>TRBV7-8|TRBJ1-4|-|TRBD1
CASSSPGGLREKLFF
TGTGCCAGCAGCTCCCCAGGGGGTCTACGGGAAAAACTGTTTTTT
>TRBV2|TRBJ2-1|-|TRBD2
CASSELAGGYNEQFF
TGTGCCAGCAGTGAGTTAGCGGGGGGTTACAATGAGCAGTTCTTC
>TRBV5-4|TRBJ2-5|once|TRBD1
CASGGQGVQETQYF
TGTGCCAGCGGGGGACAGGGGGTTCAAGAGACCCAGTACTTC
>TRBV28|TRBJ1-5|-|-
CASRPLEGPQHF
TGTGCCAGCAGACCTCTCGAGGGACCCCAGCATTTT
>TRBV2|TRBJ1-1|few|-
CASSPGQRQNTEAFF
TGTGCCAGCAGCCCTGGACAGCGACAGAACACTGAAGCTTTCTTT
>TRBV7-3|TRBJ1-1|-|-
CASSLIRGRGQNTEAFF
TGTGCCAGCAGCTTAATACGTGGCAGGGGCCAGAACACTGAAGCTTTCTTT
>TRBV6-6|TRBJ1-2|-|-
CAGQGATVGYTF
TGTGCCGGGCAGGGTGCCACCGTCGGCTACACCTTC
>TRBV18|TRBJ1-1|-|-
CASSNRNTEAFF
TGTGCCAGCTCTAACAGGAACACTGAAGCTTTCTTT
>TRBV15|TRBJ2-1|-|-
CATSNAGRSGWSYNEQFF
TGTGCCACCAGCAATGCTGGGAGGTCAGGATGGTCCTACAATGAGCAGTTCTTC
>TRBV5-1|TRBJ2-3|once|-
CASSLDRMDTQYF
TGCGCCAGCAGCTTGGACAGGATGGATACGCAGTATTTT
>TRBV18|TRBJ1-1|-|-
CASNRDTVGNTEAFF
TGTGCCAGCAACCGGGACACCGTAGGCAACACTGAAGCTTTCTTT
>TRBV10-2|TRBJ1-2|few|-
CASSGVRSGYGYTF
TGCGCCAGCAGTGGTGTTCGTTCAGGCTATGGCTACACCTTC
>TRBV5-4|TRBJ1-3|once|-
CASSSRIDSSGNTIYF
TGTGCCAGCAGCTCGAGAATAGACAGCTCTGGAAACACCATATATTTT
>TRBV4-2|TRBJ1-2|-|-
CASSSLGESYGYTF
TGTGCCAGCAGCTCCCTAGGGGAAAGCTATGGCTACACCTTC
>TRBV5-4|TRBJ2-1|-|TRBD2
CASSLTGAGPYNEQFF
TGTGCCAGCAGCTTGACCGGAGCGGGACCCTACAATGAGCAGTTCTTC